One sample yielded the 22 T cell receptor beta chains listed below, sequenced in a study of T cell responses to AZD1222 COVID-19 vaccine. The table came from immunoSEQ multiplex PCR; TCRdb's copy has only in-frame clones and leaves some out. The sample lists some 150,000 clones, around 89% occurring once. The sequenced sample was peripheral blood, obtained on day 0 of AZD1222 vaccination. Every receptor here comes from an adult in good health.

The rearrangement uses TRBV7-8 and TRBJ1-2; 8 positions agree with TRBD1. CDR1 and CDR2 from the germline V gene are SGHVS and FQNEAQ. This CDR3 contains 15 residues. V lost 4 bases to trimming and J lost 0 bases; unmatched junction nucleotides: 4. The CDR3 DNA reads TGTGCCAGCAGCTCGAGGGGACAGGCTAACTATGGCTACACCTTC. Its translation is CASSSRGQANYGYTF. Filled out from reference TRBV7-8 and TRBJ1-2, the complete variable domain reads GAGVSQSPRYKVAKRGQDVALRCDPISGHVSLFWYQQALGQGPEFLTYFQNEAQLDKSGLPSDRFFAERPEGSVSTLKIQRTQQEDSAVYLCASSSRGQANYGYTFGSGTRLTVV.

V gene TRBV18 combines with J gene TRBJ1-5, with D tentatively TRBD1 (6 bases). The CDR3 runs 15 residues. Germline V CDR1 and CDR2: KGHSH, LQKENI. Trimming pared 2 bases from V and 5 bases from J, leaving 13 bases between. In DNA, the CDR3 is TGTGCCAGCTCACCATCGGGGGCATGGGATCAGCCCCAGCATTTT. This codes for CASSPSGAWDQPQHF.

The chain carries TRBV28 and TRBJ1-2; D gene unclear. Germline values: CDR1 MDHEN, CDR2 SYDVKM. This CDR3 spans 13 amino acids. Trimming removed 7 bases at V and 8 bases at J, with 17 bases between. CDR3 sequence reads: CASIYGPTRGYTF. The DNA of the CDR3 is TGTGCCAGCATTTACGGGCCTACCCGGGGCTACACCTTC.

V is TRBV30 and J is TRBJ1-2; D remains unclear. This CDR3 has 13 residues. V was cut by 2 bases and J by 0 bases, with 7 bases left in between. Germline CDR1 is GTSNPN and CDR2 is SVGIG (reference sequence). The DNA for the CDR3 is TGTGCCTGGAGTACGGGCCCTAACTATGGCTACACCTTC. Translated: CAWSTGPNYGYTF.

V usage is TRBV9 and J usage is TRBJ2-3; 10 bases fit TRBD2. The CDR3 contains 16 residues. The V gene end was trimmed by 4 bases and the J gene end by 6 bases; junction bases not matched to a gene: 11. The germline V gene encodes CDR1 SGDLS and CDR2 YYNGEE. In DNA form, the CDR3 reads TGTGCCAGCAGCCCCCCCCAAGCGGGGGGGCGGGATACGCAGTATTTT. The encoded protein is CASSPPQAGGRDTQYF.

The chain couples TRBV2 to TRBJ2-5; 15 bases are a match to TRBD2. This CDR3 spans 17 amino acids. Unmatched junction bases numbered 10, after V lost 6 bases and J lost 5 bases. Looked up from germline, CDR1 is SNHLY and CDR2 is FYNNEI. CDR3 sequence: CASSRTSGGARTETQYF. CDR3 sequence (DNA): TGTGCCAGCAGCCGGACTAGCGGGGGGGCCCGGACGGAGACCCAGTACTTC. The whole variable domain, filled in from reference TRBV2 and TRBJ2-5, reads EPEVTQTPSHQVTQMGQEVILRCVPISNHLYFYWYRQILGQKVEFLVSFYNNEISEKSEIFDDQFSVERPDGSNFTLKIRSTKLEDSAMYFCASSRTSGGARTETQYFGPGTRLLVL.

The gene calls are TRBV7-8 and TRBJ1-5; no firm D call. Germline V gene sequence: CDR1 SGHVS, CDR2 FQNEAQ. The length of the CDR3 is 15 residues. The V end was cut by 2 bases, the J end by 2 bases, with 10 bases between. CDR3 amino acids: CASSLRRFGNQPQHF. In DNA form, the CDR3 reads TGTGCCAGCAGCTTAAGGAGATTCGGCAATCAGCCCCAGCATTTT.

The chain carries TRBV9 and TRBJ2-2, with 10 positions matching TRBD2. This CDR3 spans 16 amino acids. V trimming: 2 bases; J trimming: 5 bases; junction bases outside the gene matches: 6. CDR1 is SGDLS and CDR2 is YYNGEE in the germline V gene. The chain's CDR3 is CASSVSSLAGTGELFF. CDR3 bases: TGTGCCAGCAGCGTTAGCTCACTAGCGGGGACCGGGGAGCTGTTTTTT. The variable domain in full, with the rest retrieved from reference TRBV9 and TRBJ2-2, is DSGVTQTPKHLITATGQRVTLRCSPRSGDLSVYWYQQSLDQGLQFLIQYYNGEERAKGNILERFSAQQFPDLHSELNLSSLELGDSALYFCASSVSSLAGTGELFFGEGSRLTVL.

The CDR3 DNA is TGTGCCAGCAGCTTAAGCATGGTCTATGGCTACACCTTC. This codes for CASSLSMVYGYTF. This chain uses TRBV7-2 with TRBJ1-2, with no clear D. Trimming removed 2 bases from V and 4 bases from J, with 8 bases in between. CDR1 is SGHTA, CDR2 FQGNSA, per germline. This CDR3 is built from 13 residues. Full variable domain (outside the CDR3, taken from reference TRBV7-2 and TRBJ1-2): GAGVSQSPSNKVTEKGKDVELRCDPISGHTALYWYRQSLGQGLEFLIYFQGNSAPDKSGLPSDRFSAERTGGSVSTLTIQRTQQEDSAVYLCASSLSMVYGYTFGSGTRLTVV.

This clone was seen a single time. The CDR3 loop is CASTAHRGGYTF. In nucleotides, the CDR3 is TGTGCCAGCACCGCCCACCGGGGGGGCTACACCTTC. This chain joins TRBV7-9 and TRBJ1-2, with D possibly matching TRBD1 (5 bases). The CDR3 sequence is 12 residues long. The germline V and J ends were trimmed by 7 bases and 8 bases, with 14 bases remaining between them. Germline V CDR1 and CDR2: SEHNR, FQNEAQ (reference sequence).

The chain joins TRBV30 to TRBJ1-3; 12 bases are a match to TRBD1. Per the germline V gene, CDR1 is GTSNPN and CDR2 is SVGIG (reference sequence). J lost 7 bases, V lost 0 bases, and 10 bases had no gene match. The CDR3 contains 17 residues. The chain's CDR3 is CAWSVGDRGPLGNTIYF. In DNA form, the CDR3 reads TGTGCCTGGAGTGTAGGGGACAGGGGGCCCCTGGGGAACACCATATATTTT.

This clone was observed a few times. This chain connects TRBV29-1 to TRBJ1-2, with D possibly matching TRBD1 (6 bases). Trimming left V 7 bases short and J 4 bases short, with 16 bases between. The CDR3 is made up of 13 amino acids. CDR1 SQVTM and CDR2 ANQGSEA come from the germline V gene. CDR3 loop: CSAQTGTLYGYTF. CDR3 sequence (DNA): TGCAGCGCACAGACCGGGACACTCTATGGCTACACCTTC.

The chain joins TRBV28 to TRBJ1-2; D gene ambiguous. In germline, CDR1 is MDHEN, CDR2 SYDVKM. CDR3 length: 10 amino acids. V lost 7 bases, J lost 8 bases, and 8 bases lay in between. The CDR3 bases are TGTGCCAGCACTGGTGAGGGCTACACCTTC. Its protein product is CASTGEGYTF.

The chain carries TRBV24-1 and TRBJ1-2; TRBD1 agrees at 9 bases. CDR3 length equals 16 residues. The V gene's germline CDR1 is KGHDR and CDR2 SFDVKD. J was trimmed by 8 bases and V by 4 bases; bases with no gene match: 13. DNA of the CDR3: TGTGCCACCAGTGAGCACGGGACAGGGAAAGGATGGGGCTACACCTTC. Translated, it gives CATSEHGTGKGWGYTF.

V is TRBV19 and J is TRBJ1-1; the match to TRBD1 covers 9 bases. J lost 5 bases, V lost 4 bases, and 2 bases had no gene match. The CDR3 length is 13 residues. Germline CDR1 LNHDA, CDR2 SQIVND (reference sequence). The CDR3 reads CASSRTGVTEAFF. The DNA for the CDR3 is TGTGCCAGTAGTAGGACAGGGGTAACTGAAGCTTTCTTT. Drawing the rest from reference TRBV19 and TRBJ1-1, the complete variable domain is DGGITQSPKYLFRKEGQNVTLSCEQNLNHDAMYWYRQDPGQGLRLIYYSQIVNDFQKGDIAEGYSVSREKKESFPLTVTSAQKNPTAFYLCASSRTGVTEAFFGQGTRLTVV.

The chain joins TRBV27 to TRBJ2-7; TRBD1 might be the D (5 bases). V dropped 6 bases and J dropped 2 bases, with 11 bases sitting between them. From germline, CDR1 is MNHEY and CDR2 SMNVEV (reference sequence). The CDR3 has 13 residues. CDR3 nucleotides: TGTGCCAGCAGCTGGGGCGCAGCCTACGAGCAGTACTTC. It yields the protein CASSWGAAYEQYF.

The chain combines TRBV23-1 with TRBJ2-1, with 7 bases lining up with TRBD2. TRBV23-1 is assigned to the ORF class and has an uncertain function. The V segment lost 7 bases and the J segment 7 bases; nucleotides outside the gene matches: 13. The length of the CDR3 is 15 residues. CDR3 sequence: CASITRAGRANEQFF. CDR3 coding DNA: TGCGCCAGCATCACGAGGGCAGGGAGGGCGAATGAGCAGTTCTTC.

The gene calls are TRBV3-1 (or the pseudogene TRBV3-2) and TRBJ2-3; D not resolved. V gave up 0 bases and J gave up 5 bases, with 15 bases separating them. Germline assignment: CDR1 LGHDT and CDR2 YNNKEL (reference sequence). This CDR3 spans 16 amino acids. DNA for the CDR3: TGTGCCAGCAGCCAAGATGCCTCGTTGATGGGAGATACGCAGTATTTT. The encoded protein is CASSQDASLMGDTQYF.

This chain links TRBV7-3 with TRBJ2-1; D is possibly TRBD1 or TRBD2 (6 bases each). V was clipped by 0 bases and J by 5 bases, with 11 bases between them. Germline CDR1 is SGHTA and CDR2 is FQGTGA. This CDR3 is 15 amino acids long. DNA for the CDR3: TGTGCCAGCAGCTTAACGGGGGGCCTTAACAATGAGCAGTTCTTC. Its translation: CASSLTGGLNNEQFF.

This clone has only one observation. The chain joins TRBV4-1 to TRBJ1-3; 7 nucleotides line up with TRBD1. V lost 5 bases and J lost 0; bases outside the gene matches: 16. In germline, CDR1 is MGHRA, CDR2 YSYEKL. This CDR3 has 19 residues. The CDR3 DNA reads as TGCGCCAGCAGCTCCCGGGACAGACCAGTTCGAAACTCTGGAAACACCATATATTTT. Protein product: CASSSRDRPVRNSGNTIYF.

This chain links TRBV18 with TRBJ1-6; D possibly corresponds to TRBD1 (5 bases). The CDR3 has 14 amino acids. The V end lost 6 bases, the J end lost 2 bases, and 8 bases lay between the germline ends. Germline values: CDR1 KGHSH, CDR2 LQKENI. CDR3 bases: TGTGCCAGCTCCACGGGACCCTATAATTCACCCCTCCACTTT. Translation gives CASSTGPYNSPLHF.

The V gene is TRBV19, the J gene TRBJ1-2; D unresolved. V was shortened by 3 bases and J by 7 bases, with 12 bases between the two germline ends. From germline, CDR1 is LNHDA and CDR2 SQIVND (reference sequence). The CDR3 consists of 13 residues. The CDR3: CASSISQPAGYTF. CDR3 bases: TGTGCCAGTAGTATCAGTCAGCCGGCTGGCTACACCTTC. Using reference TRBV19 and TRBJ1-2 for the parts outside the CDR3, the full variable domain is DGGITQSPKYLFRKEGQNVTLSCEQNLNHDAMYWYRQDPGQGLRLIYYSQIVNDFQKGDIAEGYSVSREKKESFPLTVTSAQKNPTAFYLCASSISQPAGYTFGSGTRLTVV.